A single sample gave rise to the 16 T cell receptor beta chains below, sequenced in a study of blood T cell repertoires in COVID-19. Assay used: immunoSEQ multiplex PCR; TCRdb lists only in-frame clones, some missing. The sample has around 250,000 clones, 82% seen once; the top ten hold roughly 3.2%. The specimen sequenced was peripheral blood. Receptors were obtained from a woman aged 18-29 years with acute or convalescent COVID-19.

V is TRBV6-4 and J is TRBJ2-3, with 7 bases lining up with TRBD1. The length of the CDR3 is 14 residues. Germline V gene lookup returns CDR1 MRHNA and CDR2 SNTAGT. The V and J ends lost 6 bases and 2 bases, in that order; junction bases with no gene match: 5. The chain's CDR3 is CASSQTGTTDTQYF. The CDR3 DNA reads TGTGCCAGCAGCCAGACAGGGACCACAGATACGCAGTATTTT.

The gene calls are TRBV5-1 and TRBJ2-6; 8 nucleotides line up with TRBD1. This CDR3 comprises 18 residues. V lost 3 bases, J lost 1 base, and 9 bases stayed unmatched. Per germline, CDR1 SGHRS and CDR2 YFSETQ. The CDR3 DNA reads TGCGCCAGCAGCTCCTGGACAGGGAAAGCTTCTGGGGCCAACGTCCTGACTTTC. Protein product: CASSSWTGKASGANVLTF.

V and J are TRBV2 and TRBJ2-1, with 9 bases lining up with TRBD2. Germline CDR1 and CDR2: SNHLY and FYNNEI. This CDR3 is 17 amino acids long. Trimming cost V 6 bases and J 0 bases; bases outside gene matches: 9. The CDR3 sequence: CASSPVSGGSSYNEQFF. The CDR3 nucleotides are TGTGCCAGCAGCCCCGTGAGCGGGGGGAGCTCCTACAATGAGCAGTTCTTC.

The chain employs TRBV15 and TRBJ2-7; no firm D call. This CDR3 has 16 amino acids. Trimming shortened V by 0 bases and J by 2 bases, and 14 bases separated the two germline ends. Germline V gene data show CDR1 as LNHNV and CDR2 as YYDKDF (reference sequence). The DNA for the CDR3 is TGTGCCACCAGCAGAGATCTGCGGCCCCCTACCTACGAGCAGTACTTC. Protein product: CATSRDLRPPTYEQYF. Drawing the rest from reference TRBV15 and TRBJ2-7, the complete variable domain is DAMVIQNPRYQVTQFGKPVTLSCSQTLNHNVMYWYQQKSSQAPKLLFHYYDKDFNNEADTPDNFQSRRPNTSFCFLDIRSPGLGDTAMYLCATSRDLRPPTYEQYFGPGTRLTVT.

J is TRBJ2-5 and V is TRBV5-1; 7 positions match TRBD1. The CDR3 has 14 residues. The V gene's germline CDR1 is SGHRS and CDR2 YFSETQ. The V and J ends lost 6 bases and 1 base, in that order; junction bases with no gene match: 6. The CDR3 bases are TGCGCCAGCAATCCGGGACAGCCCCAAGAGACCCAGTACTTC. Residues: CASNPGQPQETQYF.

For the CDR3, the DNA is TGTGCCAGTAGTTACCAGGGAAGCAATCAGCCCCAGCATTTT. This codes for CASSYQGSNQPQHF. J is TRBJ1-5 and V is TRBV19, with D maybe TRBD1 (5 bases). The V gene lost 5 bases and the J gene lost 1 base, with 9 bases spanning the gap. Germline V CDR1 and CDR2: LNHDA, SQIVND (reference sequence). This CDR3 region has 14 residues.

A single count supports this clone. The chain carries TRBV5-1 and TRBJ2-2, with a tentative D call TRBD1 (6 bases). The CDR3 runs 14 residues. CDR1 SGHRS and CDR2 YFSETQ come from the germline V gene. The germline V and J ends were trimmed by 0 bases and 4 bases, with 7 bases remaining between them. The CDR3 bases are TGCGCCAGCAGCTTGGGGACAGTCACCGGGGAGCTGTTTTTT. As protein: CASSLGTVTGELFF.

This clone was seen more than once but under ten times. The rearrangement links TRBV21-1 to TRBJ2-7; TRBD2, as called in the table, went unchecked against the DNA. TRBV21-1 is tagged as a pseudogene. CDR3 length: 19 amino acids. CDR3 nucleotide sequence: TGTGCCAGCAGCCAAAATCGGACTAGCGGGATCAAATTCGAGCACGAGCAGTACTTC. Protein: CASSQNRTSGIKFEHEQYF.

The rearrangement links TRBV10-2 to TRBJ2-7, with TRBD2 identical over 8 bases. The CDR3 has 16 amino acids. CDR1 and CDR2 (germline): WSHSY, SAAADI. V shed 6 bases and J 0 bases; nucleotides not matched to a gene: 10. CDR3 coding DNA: TGCGCCAGCAGCCACCCCGGACTAGCTAACTCCTACGAGCAGTACTTC. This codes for CASSHPGLANSYEQYF.

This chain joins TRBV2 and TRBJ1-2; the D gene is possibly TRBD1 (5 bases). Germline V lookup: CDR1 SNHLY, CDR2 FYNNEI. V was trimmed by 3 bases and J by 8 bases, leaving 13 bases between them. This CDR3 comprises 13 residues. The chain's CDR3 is CASSEGREVGYTF. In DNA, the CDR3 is TGTGCCAGCAGTGAGGGCAGGGAGGTCGGCTACACCTTC.

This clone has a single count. CDR3: CASSRSIQGSKSGEQYF. The CDR3 bases are TGTGCCAGCAGCCGATCCATACAGGGGTCTAAATCGGGCGAGCAGTACTTC. The chain employs TRBV5-6 and TRBJ2-7; the match to TRBD1 covers 7 bases. J gave up 6 bases and V 4 bases, and 19 bases lay outside the gene matches. This CDR3 spans 17 amino acids. From germline, CDR1 is SGHDT and CDR2 YYEEEE.

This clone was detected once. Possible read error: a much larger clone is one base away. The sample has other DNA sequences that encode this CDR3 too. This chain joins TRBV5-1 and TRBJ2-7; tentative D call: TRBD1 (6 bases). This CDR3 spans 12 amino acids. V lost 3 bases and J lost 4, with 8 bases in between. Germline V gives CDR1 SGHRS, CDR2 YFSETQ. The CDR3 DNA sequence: TGCGCCAGCAGCTCCACAGGGTACGAGCAGTACTTC. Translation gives CASSSTGYEQYF.

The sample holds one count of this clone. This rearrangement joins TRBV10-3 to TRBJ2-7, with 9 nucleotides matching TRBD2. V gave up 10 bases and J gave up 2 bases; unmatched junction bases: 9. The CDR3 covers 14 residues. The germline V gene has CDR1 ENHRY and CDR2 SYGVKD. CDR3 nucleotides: TGTGCCACCAGCGCTAGCGGGAAAACCTACGAGCAGTACTTC. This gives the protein CATSASGKTYEQYF.

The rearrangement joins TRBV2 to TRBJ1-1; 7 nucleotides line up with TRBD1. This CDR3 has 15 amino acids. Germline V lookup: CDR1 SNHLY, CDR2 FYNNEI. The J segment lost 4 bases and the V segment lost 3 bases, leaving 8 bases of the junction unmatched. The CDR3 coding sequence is TGTGCCAGCAGTGAGGAGGGGGCGCGTATCACTGAAGCTTTCTTT. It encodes CASSEEGARITEAFF.

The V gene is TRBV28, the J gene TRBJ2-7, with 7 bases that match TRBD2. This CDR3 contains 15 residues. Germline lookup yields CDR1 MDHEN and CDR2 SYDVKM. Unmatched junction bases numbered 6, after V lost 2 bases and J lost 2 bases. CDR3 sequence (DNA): TGTGCCAGCAGTTTAAGGGCTAGCGGAGCCTACGAGCAGTACTTC. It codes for CASSLRASGAYEQYF.

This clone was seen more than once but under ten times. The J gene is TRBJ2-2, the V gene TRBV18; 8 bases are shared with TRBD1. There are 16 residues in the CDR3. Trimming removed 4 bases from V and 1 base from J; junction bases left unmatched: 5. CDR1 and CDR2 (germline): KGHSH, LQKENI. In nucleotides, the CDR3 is TGTGCCAGCTCACAAGGACAGGGTCGGAACACCGGGGAGCTGTTTTTT. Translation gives CASSQGQGRNTGELFF.